This T cell receptor (beta chain) was sequenced in a study of T cells in Graves' hyperthyroidism and ophthalmopathy. Study-wide context: Prior to any treatment, at the point of initial diagnosis, peripheral blood was collected. Study-level points and caveats: Ophthalmopathy prediction by the model preceded onset by a median about 6.8 months.

Trimming took 1 base from V and 0 from J, leaving 7 bases between them. This CDR3 contains 15 residues. This clonotype was seen ten or more times. The antigen is undetermined. Amplification yielded TCR beta CDR3 regions, with RNA transcripts as the source. The primer set for the first-round RT-PCR of the TCR CDR3 was HTBI. TCRdb analysed the multiplex PCR reads with MiXCR anew, one entry per CDR3 protein. The sample includes about 560,000 distinct CDR3 sequences, 15% to 17% of them seen just once. Absent ophthalmopathy progression within 18 months defined stable Graves' hyperthyroidism. Each patient was aged 18 to 65 and had newly diagnosed hyperthyroidism of under 2 months' duration.

The clonotype was recovered from a woman in her 30s with Graves' hyperthyroidism. The sequenced sample was blood. The chain couples TRBV12-3 or TRBV12-4 to TRBJ1-3; D is unclear. The CDR3 loop is CASSLDSGSGNTIYF. In nucleotides, the CDR3 is TGTGCCAGCAGTTTAGACTCCGGCTCTGGAAACACCATATATTTT.